The T cell receptor (beta chain) under discussion was sequenced for a study of blood T cell repertoires in COVID-19. Across the study: From T cells, B-cell-depleted T cells, or PBMCs came the material, which was cDNA or gDNA.

This CDR3 is 16 amino acids long. Trimming shortened V by 2 bases and J by 8 bases, and 16 bases separated the two germline ends. Per germline, CDR1 SGHVS and CDR2 FQNEAQ. In the authors' workflow: Reference gene primer amplification gave nucleated cell count estimates. The repertoire was sequenced with immunoSEQ multiplex PCR; TCRdb's copy has only in-frame clones and lacks some. The DNA was the basis for D and trimming; V, J and clone size are from that table. The data contain about 490,000 clones, 80% to 90% of them singletons. Sequences were obtained from peripheral blood. The gene calls are TRBV7-8 and TRBJ1-6; D is undetermined. This clonotype was obtained from a human donor in a cohort sampled during active COVID-19. The CDR3 nucleotides read TGTGCCAGCAGCTTAAGTACCCAATCGGGTTATTCACCCCTCCACTTT. This gives the protein CASSLSTQSGYSPLHF. The entire variable domain, with the rest obtained from reference TRBV7-8 and TRBJ1-6, is as follows: GAGVSQSPRYKVAKRGQDVALRCDPISGHVSLFWYQQALGQGPEFLTYFQNEAQLDKSGLPSDRFFAERPEGSVSTLKIQRTQQEDSAVYLCASSLSTQSGYSPLHFGNGTRLTVT.